These 9 T cell receptor beta chains were sequenced from one sample in a study of identical twins. TCRdb used MiXCR to reprocess the 5' RACE reads, holding one entry per CDR3 protein. Of about 900,000 distinct CDR3 sequences listed, roughly 12% are singletons. The sample was also linked to a second study, of yellow fever vaccine responses in identical twins.

The sample was PBMCs. These receptors originate from a woman aged 18 to 35 in good health.

There are a few counts of this clonotype. The chain links TRBV5-1 to TRBJ2-5; tentatively, D is TRBD2 (7 bases). The CDR3 is 15 residues long. Trimming removed 2 bases at V and 4 bases at J, with 15 bases between. Germline V gene sequence: CDR1 SGHRS, CDR2 YFSETQ. The DNA of the CDR3 is TGCGCCAGCAGCTTCGGGGGGCGCCCAGCAGAGACCCAGTACTTC. Translation: CASSFGGRPAETQYF.

The chain has TRBV2 and TRBJ1-2, with D possibly TRBD1 on 5 matching bases. The ends were cut back, 4 bases at V and 6 bases at J, with 12 bases in the middle. This CDR3 region has 13 residues. Germline values: CDR1 SNHLY, CDR2 FYNNEI. The CDR3 reads CASSADRQNGYTF. As DNA, the CDR3 is TGTGCCAGCAGTGCCGACAGACAAAATGGCTACACCTTC.

This clonotype has a count of ten or more. The CDR3 region has the DNA TGCGCCAGCAGCCAGTCGGGGGCCGAGATGAGTGAAGCTTTCTTT. Translated, it gives CASSQSGAEMSEAFF. The genes are TRBV5-1 and TRBJ1-1; D is perhaps TRBD1 (6 bases). V was pared by 4 bases and J by 7 bases, with 20 bases between. This CDR3 has 15 amino acids. Germline values: CDR1 SGHRS, CDR2 YFSETQ.

The chain couples TRBV20-1 to TRBJ2-1; no definite D call. Germline values: CDR1 DFQATT, CDR2 SNEGSKA (reference sequence). Trimming removed 0 bases from V and 2 bases from J, with 11 bases in between. CDR3 length: 15 amino acids. The CDR3 region is CSARDIGRTYNEQFF. DNA of the CDR3: TGCAGTGCTAGAGATATCGGACGTACCTACAATGAGCAGTTCTTC.

The chain links TRBV6-5 to TRBJ2-7, with 10 bases lining up with TRBD2. The CDR3 has 17 amino acids. Germline V gene sequence: CDR1 MNHEY, CDR2 SVGAGI. J lost 3 bases, V lost 0 bases, and 8 bases had no gene match. This chain's CDR3 is CASSYSRSRTSGYEQYF. For the CDR3, the DNA is TGTGCCAGCAGTTACTCGAGGTCGAGGACTAGCGGCTACGAGCAGTACTTC.

The chain couples TRBV5-1 to TRBJ1-2; 7 nucleotides agree with TRBD1. The CDR3 is 16 amino acids. Germline values: CDR1 SGHRS, CDR2 YFSETQ. The V gene end was trimmed by 4 bases and the J gene end by 2 bases; junction bases not matched to a gene: 11. The CDR3 loop reads CASSAKTGYRNYGYTF. CDR3 DNA: TGCGCCAGCAGCGCAAAGACAGGGTATCGAAACTATGGCTACACCTTC.

The chain recombines TRBV5-1 with TRBJ2-1; TRBD2 matches 15 bases. Germline CDR1 is SGHRS and CDR2 is YFSETQ. J lost 7 bases, V lost 2 bases, and 10 bases had no gene match. CDR3 length equals 18 residues. CDR3: CASSFFRTSGRARNEQFF. The CDR3 region has the DNA TGCGCCAGCAGCTTCTTCAGGACTAGCGGGAGGGCCAGGAATGAGCAGTTCTTC.

This clonotype was observed a few times. The chain is built from TRBV27 and TRBJ2-7; perhaps TRBD1 as D (7 bases). The V and J ends lost 6 bases and 1 base respectively, with 16 bases between them. The CDR3 is made up of 15 amino acids. Germline V CDR1 and CDR2: MNHEY, SMNVEV (reference sequence). For the CDR3, the DNA is TGTGCCAGCAGCTCCGGGACAGCGGGTTCCTACGAGCAGTACTTC. Translation: CASSSGTAGSYEQYF.

V usage is TRBV6-5 and J usage is TRBJ2-2; a weak D match, TRBD2 (5 bases). CDR1 is MNHEY and CDR2 is SVGAGI in the germline V gene. There are 17 residues in the CDR3. Trimming shortened V by 4 bases and J by 0 bases, and 15 bases separated the two germline ends. This CDR3 reads CASSSKRRGSNTGELFF. The CDR3 bases are TGTGCCAGCAGTTCCAAGAGACGGGGATCGAACACCGGGGAGCTGTTTTTT.